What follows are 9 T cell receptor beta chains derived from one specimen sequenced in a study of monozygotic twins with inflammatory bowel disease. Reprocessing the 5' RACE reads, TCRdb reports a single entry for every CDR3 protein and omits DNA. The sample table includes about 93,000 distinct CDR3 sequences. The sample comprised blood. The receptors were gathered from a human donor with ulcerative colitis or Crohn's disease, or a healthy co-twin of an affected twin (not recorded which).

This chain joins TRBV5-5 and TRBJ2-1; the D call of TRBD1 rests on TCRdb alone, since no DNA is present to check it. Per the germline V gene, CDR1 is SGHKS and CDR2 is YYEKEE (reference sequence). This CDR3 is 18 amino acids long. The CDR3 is CASSPGTGAQWGYNEQFF.

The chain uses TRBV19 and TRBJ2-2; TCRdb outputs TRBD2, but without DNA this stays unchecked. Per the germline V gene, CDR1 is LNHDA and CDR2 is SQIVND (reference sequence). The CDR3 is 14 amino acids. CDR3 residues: CAGRAGGSTGELFF.

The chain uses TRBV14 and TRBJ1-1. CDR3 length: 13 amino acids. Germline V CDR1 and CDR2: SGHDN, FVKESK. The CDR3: CASSQDRGTEAFF. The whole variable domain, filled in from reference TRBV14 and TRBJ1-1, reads EAGVTQFPSHSVIEKGQTVTLRCDPISGHDNLYWYRRVMGKEIKFLLHFVKESKQDESGMPNNRFLAERTGGTYSTLKVQPAELEDSGVYFCASSQDRGTEAFFGQGTRLTVV.

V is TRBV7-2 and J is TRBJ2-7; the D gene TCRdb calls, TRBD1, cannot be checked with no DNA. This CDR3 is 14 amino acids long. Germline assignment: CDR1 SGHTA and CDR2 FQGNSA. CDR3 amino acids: CASTRTGSSYEQYF.

This CDR3 reads CASSSGQVYEQYF. The chain combines TRBV5-1 with TRBJ2-7; TCRdb returns TRBD1, unconfirmable since there is no DNA. This CDR3 has 13 residues. Germline CDR1 reads SGHRS; CDR2 reads YFSETQ.

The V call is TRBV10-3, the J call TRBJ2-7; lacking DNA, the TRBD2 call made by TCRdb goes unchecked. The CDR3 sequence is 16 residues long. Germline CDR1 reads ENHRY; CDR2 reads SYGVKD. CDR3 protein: CAISTRTSGGSYEQYF.

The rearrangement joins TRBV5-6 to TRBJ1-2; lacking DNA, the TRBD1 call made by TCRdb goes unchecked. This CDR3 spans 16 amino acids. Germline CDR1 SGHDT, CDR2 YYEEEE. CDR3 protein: CASSRRVWGPKYGYTF.

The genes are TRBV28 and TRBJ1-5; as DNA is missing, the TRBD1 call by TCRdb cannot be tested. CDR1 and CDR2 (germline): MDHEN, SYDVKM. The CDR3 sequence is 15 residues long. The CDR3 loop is CASSPGHLRGEPQHF.

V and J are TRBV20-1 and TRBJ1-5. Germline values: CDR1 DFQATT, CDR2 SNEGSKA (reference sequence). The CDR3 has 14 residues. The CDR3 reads CSATGFISNQPQHF.